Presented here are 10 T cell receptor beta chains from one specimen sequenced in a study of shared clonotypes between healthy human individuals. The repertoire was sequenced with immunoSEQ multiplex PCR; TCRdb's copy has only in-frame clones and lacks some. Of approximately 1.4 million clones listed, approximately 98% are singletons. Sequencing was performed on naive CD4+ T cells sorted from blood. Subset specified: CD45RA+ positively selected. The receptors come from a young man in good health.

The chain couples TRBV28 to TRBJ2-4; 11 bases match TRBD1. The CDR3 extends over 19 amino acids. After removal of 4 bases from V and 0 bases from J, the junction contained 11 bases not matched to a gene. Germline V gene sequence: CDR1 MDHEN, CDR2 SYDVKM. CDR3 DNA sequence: TGTGCCAGCAGTTCCCCCGGGACAGGGGGGATAATAGCCAAAAACATTCAGTACTTC. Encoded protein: CASSSPGTGGIIAKNIQYF. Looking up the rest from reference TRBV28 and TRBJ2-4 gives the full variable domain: DVKVTQSSRYLVKRTGEKVFLECVQDMDHENMFWYRQDPGLGLRLIYFSYDVKMKEKGDIPEGYSVSREKKERFSLILESASTNQTSMYLCASSSPGTGGIIAKNIQYFGAGTRLSVL.

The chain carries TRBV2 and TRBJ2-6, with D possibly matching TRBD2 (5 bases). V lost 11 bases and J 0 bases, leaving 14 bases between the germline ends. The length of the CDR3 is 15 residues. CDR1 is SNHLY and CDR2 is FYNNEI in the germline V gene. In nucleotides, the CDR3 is TGTGCCGGCACGGAGGTGCTCTCTGGGGCCAACGTCCTGACTTTC. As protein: CAGTEVLSGANVLTF. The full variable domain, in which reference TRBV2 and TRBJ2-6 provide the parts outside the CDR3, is EPEVTQTPSHQVTQMGQEVILRCVPISNHLYFYWYRQILGQKVEFLVSFYNNEISEKSEIFDDQFSVERPDGSNFTLKIRSTKLEDSAMYFCAGTEVLSGANVLTFGAGSRLTVL.

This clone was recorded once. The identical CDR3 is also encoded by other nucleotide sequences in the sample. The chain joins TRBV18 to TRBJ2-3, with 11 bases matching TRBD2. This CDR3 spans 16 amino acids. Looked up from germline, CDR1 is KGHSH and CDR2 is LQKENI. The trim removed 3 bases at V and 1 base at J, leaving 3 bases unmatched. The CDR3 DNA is TGTGCCAGCTCACCCGGACTAGCGGGTGGCACAGATACGCAGTATTTT. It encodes CASSPGLAGGTDTQYF. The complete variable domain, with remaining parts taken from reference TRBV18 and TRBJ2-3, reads NAGVMQNPRHLVRRRGQEARLRCSPMKGHSHVYWYRQLPEEGLKFMVYLQKENIIDESGMPKERFSAEFPKEGPSILRIQQVVRGDSAAYFCASSPGLAGGTDTQYFGPGTRLTVL.

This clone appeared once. The CDR3 DNA reads as TGTGCCAGCAGGAGCTGGGTAAACTACGAGCAGTACTTC. Translation gives CASRSWVNYEQYF. This chain links TRBV28 with TRBJ2-7; D gene ambiguous. Germline values: CDR1 MDHEN, CDR2 SYDVKM. The CDR3 contains 13 residues. Trimming removed 6 bases from V and 3 bases from J, with 12 bases in between.

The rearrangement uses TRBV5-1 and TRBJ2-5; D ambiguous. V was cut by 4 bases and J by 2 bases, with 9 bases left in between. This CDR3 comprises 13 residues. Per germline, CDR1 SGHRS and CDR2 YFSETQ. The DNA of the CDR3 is TGCGCCAGCAGCAGGCGGCCTCAAGAGACCCAGTACTTC. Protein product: CASSRRPQETQYF. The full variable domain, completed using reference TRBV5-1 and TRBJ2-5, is KAGVTQTPRYLIKTRGQQVTLSCSPISGHRSVSWYQQTPGQGLQFLFEYFSETQRNKGNFPGRFSGRQFSNSRSEMNVSTLELGDSALYLCASSRRPQETQYFGPGTRLLVL.

CDR3 sequence: CASSFGGDRGYGYTF. The CDR3 nucleotides read TGTGCCAGCAGCTTTGGAGGGGACAGGGGCTATGGCTACACCTTC. The V and J genes are TRBV7-6 and TRBJ1-2, with TRBD1 matching 10 bases. The ends lost 3 bases at V and 4 bases at J; junction bases unmatched: 5. Germline CDR1 reads SGHVS; CDR2 reads FNYEAQ. The CDR3 spans 15 residues.

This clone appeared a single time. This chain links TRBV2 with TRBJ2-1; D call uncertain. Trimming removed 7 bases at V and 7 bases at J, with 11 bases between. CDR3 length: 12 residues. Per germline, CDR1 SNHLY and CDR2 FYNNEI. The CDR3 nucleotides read TGTGCCAGCATGGTAGCTTGGAATGAGCAGTTCTTC. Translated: CASMVAWNEQFF. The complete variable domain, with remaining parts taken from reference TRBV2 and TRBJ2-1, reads EPEVTQTPSHQVTQMGQEVILRCVPISNHLYFYWYRQILGQKVEFLVSFYNNEISEKSEIFDDQFSVERPDGSNFTLKIRSTKLEDSAMYFCASMVAWNEQFFGPGTRLTVL.

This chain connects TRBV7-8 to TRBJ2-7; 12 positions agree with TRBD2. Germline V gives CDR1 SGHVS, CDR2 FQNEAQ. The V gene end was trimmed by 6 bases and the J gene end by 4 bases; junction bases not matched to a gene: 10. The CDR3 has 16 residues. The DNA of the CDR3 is TGTGCCAGCAGACCAAGAGGGACTAGCGGGCAGTACGAGCAGTACTTC. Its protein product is CASRPRGTSGQYEQYF.

The DNA of the CDR3 is TGTGCCAGCTCAGAACCGGGACTAGCCAAAAACATTCAGTACTTC. Its protein product is CASSEPGLAKNIQYF. V is TRBV18 and J is TRBJ2-4; possibly TRBD2 for D (6 bases). The CDR3 sequence is 15 residues long. The germline V gene has CDR1 KGHSH and CDR2 LQKENI. V lost 5 bases and J lost 0, with 11 bases in between. Drawing the rest from reference TRBV18 and TRBJ2-4, the complete variable domain is NAGVMQNPRHLVRRRGQEARLRCSPMKGHSHVYWYRQLPEEGLKFMVYLQKENIIDESGMPKERFSAEFPKEGPSILRIQQVVRGDSAAYFCASSEPGLAKNIQYFGAGTRLSVL.

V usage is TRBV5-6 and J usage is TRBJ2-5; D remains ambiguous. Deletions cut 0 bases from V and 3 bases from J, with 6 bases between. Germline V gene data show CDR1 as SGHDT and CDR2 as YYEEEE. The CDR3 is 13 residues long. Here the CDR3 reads CASSLGTKETQYF. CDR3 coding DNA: TGTGCCAGCAGCTTGGGAACTAAAGAGACCCAGTACTTC.